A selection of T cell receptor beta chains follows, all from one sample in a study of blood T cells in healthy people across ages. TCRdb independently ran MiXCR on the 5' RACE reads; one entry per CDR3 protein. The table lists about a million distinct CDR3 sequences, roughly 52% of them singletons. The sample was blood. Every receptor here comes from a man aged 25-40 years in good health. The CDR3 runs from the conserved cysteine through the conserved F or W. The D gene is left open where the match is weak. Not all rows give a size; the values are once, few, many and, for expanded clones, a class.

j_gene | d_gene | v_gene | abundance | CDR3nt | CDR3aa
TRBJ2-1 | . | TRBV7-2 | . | TGTGCCAGCAGCTTAGCGGGAATAGCCAGAGCCAGTGAGCAGTTCTTC | CASSLAGIARASEQFF
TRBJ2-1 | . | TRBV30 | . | TGTGCCTGGAGTTTCCGCGGGGTGAGCTCCTACAATGAGCAGTTCTTC | CAWSFRGVSSYNEQFF
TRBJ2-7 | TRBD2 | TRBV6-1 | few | TGTGCCAGCAGTCATTACGGGTGGCGGGGGATTACCTACGAGCAGTACTTC | CASSHYGWRGITYEQYF
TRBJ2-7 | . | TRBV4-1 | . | TGCGCCAGCAGCCAAGATGCGGGAATCGTCTACGAGCAGTACTTC | CASSQDAGIVYEQYF
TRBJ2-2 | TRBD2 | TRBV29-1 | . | TGCAGCGGAATGGGGGGGTGGTCCGGGGAGCTGTTTTTT | CSGMGGWSGELFF
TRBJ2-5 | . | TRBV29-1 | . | TGCAGCGCGAGCGGCAGGGGTCAAGAGACCCAGTACTTC | CSASGRGQETQYF
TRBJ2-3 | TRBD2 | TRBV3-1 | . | TGTGCCAGCAGCCAGGGCGGGGGGCGGGCAGATACGCAGTATTTT | CASSQGGGRADTQYF
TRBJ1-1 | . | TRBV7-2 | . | TGTGCCAGCAGTACGAGGTCAGTAATGAACACTGAAGCTTTCTTT | CASSTRSVMNTEAFF
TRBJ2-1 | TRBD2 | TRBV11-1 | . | TGTGCCAGCAGCTTATTTATTTTACTAGCGGCCCACCGGAATCCCTACAATGAGCAGTTCTTC | CASSLFILLAAHRNPYNEQFF
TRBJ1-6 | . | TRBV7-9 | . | TGTGCCAGCAGCTTAGACGGTGCTATAGGTTCACCCCTCCACTTT | CASSLDGAIGSPLHF
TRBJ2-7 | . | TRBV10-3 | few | TGTGCCGTCAGTGGGAACAGCAAAAGTTACGAGCAGTACTTC | CAVSGNSKSYEQYF
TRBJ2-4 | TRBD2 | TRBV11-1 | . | TGTGCCAGCAGCTTAACTAGCGGGGGGTCCGCCTACGGGCAGTACTTC | CASSLTSGGSAYGQYF
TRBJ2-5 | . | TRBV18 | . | TGTGCCAGCTCACCACCGTCTGACGGGACCCAGTACTTC | CASSPPSDGTQYF
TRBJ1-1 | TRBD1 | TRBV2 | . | TGTGCCAGCAGTGACGGTAAGGGGACAGGCACTGAAGCTTTCTTT | CASSDGKGTGTEAFF
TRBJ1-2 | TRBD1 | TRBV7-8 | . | TGTGCCAGCAGCCCCAATCTCGGGACAGGGCGGTATGGCTACACCTTC | CASSPNLGTGRYGYTF
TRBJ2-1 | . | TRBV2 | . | TGTGCCAGCAGAAGAGAGCAGAGCTCCTACAATGAGCAGTTCTTC | CASRREQSSYNEQFF
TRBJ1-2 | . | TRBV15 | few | TGTGCCACCAGCAGCTCGCGAGGAACCTATGGCTACACCTTC | CATSSSRGTYGYTF
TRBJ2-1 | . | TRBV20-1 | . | TGCAGTGCCCCCGAGACCTCCTACAATGAGCAGTTCTTC | CSAPETSYNEQFF
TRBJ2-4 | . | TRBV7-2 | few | TGTGCCAGCAGCCTATTTGACAGGAACATTCAGTACTTC | CASSLFDRNIQYF
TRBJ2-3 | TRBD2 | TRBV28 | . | TGTGCCAGCAGTCTCAGGGTACTAGCGGGGCCACTCACAGATACGCAGTATTTT | CASSLRVLAGPLTDTQYF
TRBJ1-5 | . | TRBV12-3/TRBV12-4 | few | TGTGCCAGCAGTTTTTATCGCTCGTCTCAGCCCCAGCATTTT | CASSFYRSSQPQHF
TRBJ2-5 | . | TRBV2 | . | TGTGGCAGCACCGACTACCAAGAGACCCAGTACTTC | CGSTDYQETQYF
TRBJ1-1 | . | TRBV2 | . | TGTGCCAGCAGTGAGACGTTCACTGAAGCTTTCTTT | CASSETFTEAFF
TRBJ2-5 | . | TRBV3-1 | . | TGTGCCAGCAGCCAAGAGGAGGGTCTAAATGAGCAGTACTTC | CASSQEEGLNEQYF
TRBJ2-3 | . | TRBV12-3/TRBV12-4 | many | TGTGCCAGCACTTCTTGGGCCCAGGCTAGCACAGATACGCAGTATTTT | CASTSWAQASTDTQYF
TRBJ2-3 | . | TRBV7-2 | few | TGTGCCAGCAGCTTCAGACCAGGGGAAGATACGCAGTATTTT | CASSFRPGEDTQYF
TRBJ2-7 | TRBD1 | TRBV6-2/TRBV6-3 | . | TGTGCCAGCGAAGGGACAGGGCCCCCCTACGAGCAGTACTTC | CASEGTGPPYEQYF
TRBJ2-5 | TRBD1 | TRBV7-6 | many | TGTGCCAGCAGCTTCCAGGGGGCGCGAGAGACCCAGTACTTC | CASSFQGARETQYF
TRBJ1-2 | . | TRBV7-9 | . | TGTGCCAGCAGCTTACACGGGGGATCGAACTATGGCTACACCTTC | CASSLHGGSNYGYTF
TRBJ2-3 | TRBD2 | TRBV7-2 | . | TGTGCCAGCAGCTTAGTCCCTCCGACTAGCGTGGGGGCCAAAAATACGCAGTATTTT | CASSLVPPTSVGAKNTQYF
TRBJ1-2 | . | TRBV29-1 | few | TGCAGCGTTGTTCGGGATGTTAACTATGGCTACACCTTC | CSVVRDVNYGYTF
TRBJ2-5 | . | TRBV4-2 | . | TGTGCCAGCAGCCAAGGTCAGGGGGGAGGGATAGAGACCCAGTACTTC | CASSQGQGGGIETQYF
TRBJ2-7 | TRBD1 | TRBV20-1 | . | TGCAGTGCTAGAGATCAAGGACAGGGGAATCAGCAGTACTTC | CSARDQGQGNQQYF
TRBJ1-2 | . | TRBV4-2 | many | TGTGCCAGCAGCCAAGATGGGCAGACAAACTATGGCTACACCTTC | CASSQDGQTNYGYTF
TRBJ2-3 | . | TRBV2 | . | TGTGCCAGCACGGAGGAGAACACAGATACGCAGTATTTT | CASTEENTDTQYF
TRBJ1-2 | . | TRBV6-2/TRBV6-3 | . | TGTGCCAGCACCCTCAACGGGGGATTCGATGGCTACACCTTC | CASTLNGGFDGYTF
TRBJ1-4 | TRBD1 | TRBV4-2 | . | TGTGCCAGCAGCCAAGATCTGGGGACAGGGGGCTCCAGGGGCGAAAAACTGTTTTTT | CASSQDLGTGGSRGEKLFF
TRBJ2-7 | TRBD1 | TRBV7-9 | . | TGTGCCAGCAGCCACAGGGACAGTGGGTACGAGCAGTACTTC | CASSHRDSGYEQYF
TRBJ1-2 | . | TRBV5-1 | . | TGCGCCAGCAGCCCCCACCCCGTACAGGGTAACTATGGCTACACCTTC | CASSPHPVQGNYGYTF
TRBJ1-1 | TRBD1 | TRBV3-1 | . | TGTGCCAGCAGCCCGACAGGGGTTGGCACTGAAGCTTTCTTT | CASSPTGVGTEAFF
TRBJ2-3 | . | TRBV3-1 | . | TGTGCCAGCAGCCAAGACGATCTCACAGATACGCAGTATTTT | CASSQDDLTDTQYF
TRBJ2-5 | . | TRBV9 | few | TGTGCCAGCAGATCCATGGATCAAGAGACCCAGTACTTC | CASRSMDQETQYF
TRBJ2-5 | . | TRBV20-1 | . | TGCAGTGCGACTCTGGGACATTCGGAGACCCAGTACTTC | CSATLGHSETQYF
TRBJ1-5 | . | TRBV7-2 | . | TGTGCCAGCAGCCAAACCCGGGATCAGCCCCAGCATTTT | CASSQTRDQPQHF
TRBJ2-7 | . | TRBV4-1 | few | TGCGCCAGCAGCCAAGATAGATCCAACTCCTACGAGCAGTACTTC | CASSQDRSNSYEQYF
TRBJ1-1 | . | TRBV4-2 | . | TGTGCCAGCAGCCATCTCGGATCGAACACTGAAGCTTTCTTT | CASSHLGSNTEAFF
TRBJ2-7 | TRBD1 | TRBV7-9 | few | TGTGCCAGCAGCTTACCTCAGGACAGGGATGGAGCCTACGAGCAGTACTTC | CASSLPQDRDGAYEQYF
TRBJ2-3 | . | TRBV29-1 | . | TGCAGCGTTGATGGGGGTTCCACAGATACGCAGTATTTT | CSVDGGSTDTQYF
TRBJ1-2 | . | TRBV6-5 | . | TGTGCCAGCAGTCCCGGGCAGGCTAGAAACTATGGCTACACCTTC | CASSPGQARNYGYTF
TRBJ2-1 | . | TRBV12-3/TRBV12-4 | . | TGTGCCAGCACAGACAGTTTTAGGGATGAGCAGTTCTTC | CASTDSFRDEQFF
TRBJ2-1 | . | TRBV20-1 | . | TGCAGTGCTAGAGGTGGGGGCGGGGCCACTAATGAGCAGTTCTTC | CSARGGGGATNEQFF
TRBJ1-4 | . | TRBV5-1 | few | TGCGCCAGCAGCTTGACAGGGCCACCAACTAATGAAAAACTGTTTTTT | CASSLTGPPTNEKLFF
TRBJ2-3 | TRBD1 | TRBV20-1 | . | TGCAGTGCTCCTATGGGACAGGAGAACACAGATACGCAGTATTTT | CSAPMGQENTDTQYF